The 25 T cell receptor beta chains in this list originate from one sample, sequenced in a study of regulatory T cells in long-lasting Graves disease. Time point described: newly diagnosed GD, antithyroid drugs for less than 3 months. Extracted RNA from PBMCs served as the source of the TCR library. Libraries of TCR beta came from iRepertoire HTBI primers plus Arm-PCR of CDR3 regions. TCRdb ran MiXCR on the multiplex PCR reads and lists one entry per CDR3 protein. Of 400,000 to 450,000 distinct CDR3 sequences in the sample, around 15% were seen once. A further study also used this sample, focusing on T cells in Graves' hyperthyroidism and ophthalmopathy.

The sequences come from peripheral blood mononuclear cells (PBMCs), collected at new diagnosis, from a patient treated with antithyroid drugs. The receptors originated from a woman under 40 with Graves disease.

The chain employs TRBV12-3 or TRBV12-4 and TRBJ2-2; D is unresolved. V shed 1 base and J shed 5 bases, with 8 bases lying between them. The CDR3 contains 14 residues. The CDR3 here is CASSLEMGTGELFF. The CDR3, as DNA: TGTGCCAGCAGTTTAGAAATGGGGACCGGGGAGCTGTTTTTT.

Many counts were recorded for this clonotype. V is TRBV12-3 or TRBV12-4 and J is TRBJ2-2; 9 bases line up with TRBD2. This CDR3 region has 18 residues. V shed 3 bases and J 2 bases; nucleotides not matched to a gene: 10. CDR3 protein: CASSFYGGRAGNTGELFF. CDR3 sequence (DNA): TGTGCCAGCAGTTTTTATGGCGGGAGGGCCGGAAACACCGGGGAGCTGTTTTTT.

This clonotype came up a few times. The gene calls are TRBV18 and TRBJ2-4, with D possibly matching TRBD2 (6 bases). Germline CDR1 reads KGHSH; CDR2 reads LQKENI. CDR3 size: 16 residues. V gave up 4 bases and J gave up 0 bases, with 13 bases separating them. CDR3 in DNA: TGTGCCAGCTCACGAGAAGGGACTTTAGCCAAAAACATTCAGTACTTC. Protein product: CASSREGTLAKNIQYF.

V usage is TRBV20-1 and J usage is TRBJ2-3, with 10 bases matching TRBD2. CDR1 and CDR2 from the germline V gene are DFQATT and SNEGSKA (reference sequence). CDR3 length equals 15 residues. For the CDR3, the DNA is TGCGCGAGAAGTGAGCGAGCGGGAGGGCCGCATACGCAGTATTTT. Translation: CARSERAGGPHTQYF.

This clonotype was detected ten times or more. As DNA, the CDR3 is TGCAGTGCTAGTCCGGACAGCCCTCAAGAGACCCAGTACTTC. Amino acids: CSASPDSPQETQYF. This chain connects TRBV20-1 to TRBJ2-5; TRBD1 is a possible D gene (6 bases). The CDR3 loop spans 14 amino acids. CDR1 is DFQATT and CDR2 is SNEGSKA in the germline V gene (reference sequence). Trimming stripped 3 bases from V and 2 bases from J, with 13 bases between.

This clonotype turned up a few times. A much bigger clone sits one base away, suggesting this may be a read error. The CDR3 region is CSARIWTGGLFSSYNEQFF. The CDR3 DNA reads TGCAGTGCTAGAATTTGGACAGGGGGTTTATTCAGCTCCTACAATGAGCAGTTCTTC. The chain employs TRBV20-1 and TRBJ2-1, with 10 bases matching TRBD1. Germline CDR1 reads DFQATT; CDR2 reads SNEGSKA (reference sequence). The CDR3 loop spans 19 amino acids. V gave up 2 bases and J gave up 0 bases; unmatched junction bases: 13.

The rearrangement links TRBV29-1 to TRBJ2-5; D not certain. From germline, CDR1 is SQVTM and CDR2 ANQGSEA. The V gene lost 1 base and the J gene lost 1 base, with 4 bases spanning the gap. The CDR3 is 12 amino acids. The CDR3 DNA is TGCAGCGTTGAAGGGAGCCAAGAGACCCAGTACTTC. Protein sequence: CSVEGSQETQYF.

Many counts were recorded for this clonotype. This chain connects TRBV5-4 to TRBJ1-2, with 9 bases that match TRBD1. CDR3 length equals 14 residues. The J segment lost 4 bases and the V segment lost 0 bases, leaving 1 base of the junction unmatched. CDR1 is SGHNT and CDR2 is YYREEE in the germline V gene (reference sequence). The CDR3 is CASSLVGQGYGYTF. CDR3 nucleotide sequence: TGTGCCAGCAGCTTGGTGGGACAGGGCTATGGCTACACCTTC.

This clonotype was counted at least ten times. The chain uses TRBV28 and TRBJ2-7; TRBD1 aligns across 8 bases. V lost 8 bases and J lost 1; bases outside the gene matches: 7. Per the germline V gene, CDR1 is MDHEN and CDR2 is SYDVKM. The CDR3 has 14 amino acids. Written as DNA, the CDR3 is TGTGCCAGCCGCCGACAGGGGTTTTCCTACGAGCAGTACTTC. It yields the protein CASRRQGFSYEQYF.

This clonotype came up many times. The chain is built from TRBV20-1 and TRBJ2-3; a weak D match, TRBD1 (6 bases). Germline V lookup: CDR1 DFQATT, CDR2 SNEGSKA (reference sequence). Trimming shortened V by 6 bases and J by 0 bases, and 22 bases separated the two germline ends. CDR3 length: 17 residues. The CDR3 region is CSAESRWGLTSTDTQYF. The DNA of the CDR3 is TGCAGTGCGGAGAGCCGATGGGGGCTAACTAGCACAGATACGCAGTATTTT.

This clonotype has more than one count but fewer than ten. The CDR3 DNA sequence: TGTGCCAGCAGGCACAGGGAGTCTTTTTCCTTCCCTTCACCCCTCCACTTT. Its protein is CASRHRESFSFPSPLHF. The chain couples TRBV6-1 to TRBJ1-6; possibly TRBD1 for D (6 bases). The CDR3 has 17 amino acids. Germline CDR1 MNHNS, CDR2 SASEGT. V was pared by 6 bases and J by 9 bases, with 24 bases between.

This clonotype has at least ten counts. CDR3 DNA sequence: TGCGCCAGCAGCTCACAGGGGGACAAGGCATACGAGCAGTACTTC. It encodes CASSSQGDKAYEQYF. The gene calls are TRBV5-1 and TRBJ2-7; 8 nucleotides match TRBD1. The length of the CDR3 is 15 residues. J was trimmed by 4 bases and V by 3 bases; bases with no gene match: 9. Germline-derived CDR1 and CDR2 are SGHRS and YFSETQ.

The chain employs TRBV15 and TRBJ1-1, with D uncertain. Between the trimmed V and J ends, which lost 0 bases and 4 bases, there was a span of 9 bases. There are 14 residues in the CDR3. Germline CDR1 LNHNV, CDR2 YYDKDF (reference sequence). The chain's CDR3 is CATSRERGSTEAFF. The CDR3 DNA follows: TGTGCCACCAGCAGAGAGAGAGGGAGCACTGAAGCTTTCTTT.

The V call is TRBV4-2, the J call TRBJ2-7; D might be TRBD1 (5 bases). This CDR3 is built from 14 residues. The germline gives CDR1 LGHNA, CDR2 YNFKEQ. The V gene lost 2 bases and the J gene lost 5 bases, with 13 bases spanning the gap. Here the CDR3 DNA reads TGTGCCAGCAGCCAATTTTCAGGGTTCCACGAGCAGTACTTC. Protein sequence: CASSQFSGFHEQYF.

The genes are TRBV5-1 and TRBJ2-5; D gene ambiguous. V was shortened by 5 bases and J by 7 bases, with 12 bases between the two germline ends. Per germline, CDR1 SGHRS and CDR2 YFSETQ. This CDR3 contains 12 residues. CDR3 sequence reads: CASRETVGTQYF. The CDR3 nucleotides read TGCGCCAGCAGGGAGACTGTTGGGACCCAGTACTTC.

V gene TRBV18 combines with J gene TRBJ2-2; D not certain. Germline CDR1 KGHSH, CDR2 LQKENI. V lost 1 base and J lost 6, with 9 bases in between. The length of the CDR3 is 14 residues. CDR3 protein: CASSPQGLAGELFF. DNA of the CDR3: TGTGCCAGCTCACCACAAGGGCTGGCCGGGGAGCTGTTTTTT.

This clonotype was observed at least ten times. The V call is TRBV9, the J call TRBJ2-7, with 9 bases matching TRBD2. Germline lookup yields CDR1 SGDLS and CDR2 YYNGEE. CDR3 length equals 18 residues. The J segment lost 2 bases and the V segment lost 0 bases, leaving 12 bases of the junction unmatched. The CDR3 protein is CASSVAPVGSGRTYEQYF. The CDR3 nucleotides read TGTGCCAGCAGCGTAGCCCCTGTAGGAAGCGGGAGGACCTACGAGCAGTACTTC.

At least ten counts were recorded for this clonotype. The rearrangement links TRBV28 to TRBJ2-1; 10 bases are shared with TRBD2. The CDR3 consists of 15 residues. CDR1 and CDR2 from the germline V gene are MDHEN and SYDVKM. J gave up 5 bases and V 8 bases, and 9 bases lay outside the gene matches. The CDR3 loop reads CASHAGTSAHNEQFF. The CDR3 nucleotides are TGTGCCAGCCACGCCGGGACTAGCGCCCACAATGAGCAGTTCTTC.

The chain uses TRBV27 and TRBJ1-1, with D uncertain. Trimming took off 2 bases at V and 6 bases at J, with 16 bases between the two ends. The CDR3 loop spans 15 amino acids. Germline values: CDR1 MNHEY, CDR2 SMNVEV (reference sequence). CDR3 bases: TGTGCCAGCAGTTTACAGGTTGGGGTGTACGCTGAAGCTTTCTTT. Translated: CASSLQVGVYAEAFF.

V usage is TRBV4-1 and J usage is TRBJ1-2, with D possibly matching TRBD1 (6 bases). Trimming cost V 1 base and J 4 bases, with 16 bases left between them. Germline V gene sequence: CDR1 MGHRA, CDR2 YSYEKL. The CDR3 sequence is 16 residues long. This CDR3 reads CASSQAAGGRTYGYTF. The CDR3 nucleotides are TGCGCCAGCAGCCAAGCCGCCGGGGGGCGGACCTATGGCTACACCTTC.

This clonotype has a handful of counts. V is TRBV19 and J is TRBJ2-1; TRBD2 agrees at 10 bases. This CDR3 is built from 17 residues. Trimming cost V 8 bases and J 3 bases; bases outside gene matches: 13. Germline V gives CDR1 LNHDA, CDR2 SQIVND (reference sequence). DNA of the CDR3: TGTGCCAGTCCGTTAGGACTAGCGGAGAGGTTCTACAATGAGCAGTTCTTC. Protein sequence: CASPLGLAERFYNEQFF.

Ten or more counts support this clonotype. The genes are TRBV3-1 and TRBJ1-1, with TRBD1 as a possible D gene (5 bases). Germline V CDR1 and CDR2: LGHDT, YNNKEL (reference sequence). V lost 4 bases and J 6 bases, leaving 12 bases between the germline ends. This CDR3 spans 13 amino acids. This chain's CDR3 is CASSPWAGSEAFF. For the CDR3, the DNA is TGTGCCAGCAGCCCCTGGGCAGGGTCTGAAGCTTTCTTT.

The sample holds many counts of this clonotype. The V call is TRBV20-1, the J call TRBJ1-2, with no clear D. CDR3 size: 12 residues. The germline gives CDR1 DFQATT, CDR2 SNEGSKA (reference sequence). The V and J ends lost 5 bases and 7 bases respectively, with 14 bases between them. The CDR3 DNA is TGCAGTGCTCAGTCTGGGTCGGGTGGCTACACCTTC. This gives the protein CSAQSGSGGYTF.

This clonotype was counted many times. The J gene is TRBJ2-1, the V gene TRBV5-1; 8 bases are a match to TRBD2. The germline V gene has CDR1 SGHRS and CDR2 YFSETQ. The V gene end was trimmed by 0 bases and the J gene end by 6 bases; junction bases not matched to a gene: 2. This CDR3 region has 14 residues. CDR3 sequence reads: CASSLELAANEQFF. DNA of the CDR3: TGCGCCAGCAGCTTGGAACTAGCGGCCAATGAGCAGTTCTTC. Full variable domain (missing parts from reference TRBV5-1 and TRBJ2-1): KAGVTQTPRYLIKTRGQQVTLSCSPISGHRSVSWYQQTPGQGLQFLFEYFSETQRNKGNFPGRFSGRQFSNSRSEMNVSTLELGDSALYLCASSLELAANEQFFGPGTRLTVL.

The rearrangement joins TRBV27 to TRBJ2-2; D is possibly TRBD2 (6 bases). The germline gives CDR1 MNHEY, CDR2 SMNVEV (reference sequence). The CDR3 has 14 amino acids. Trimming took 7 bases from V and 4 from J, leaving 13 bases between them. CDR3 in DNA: TGTGCCAGCAAGGGGACTGGATTCACCGGGGAGCTGTTTTTT. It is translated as CASKGTGFTGELFF.